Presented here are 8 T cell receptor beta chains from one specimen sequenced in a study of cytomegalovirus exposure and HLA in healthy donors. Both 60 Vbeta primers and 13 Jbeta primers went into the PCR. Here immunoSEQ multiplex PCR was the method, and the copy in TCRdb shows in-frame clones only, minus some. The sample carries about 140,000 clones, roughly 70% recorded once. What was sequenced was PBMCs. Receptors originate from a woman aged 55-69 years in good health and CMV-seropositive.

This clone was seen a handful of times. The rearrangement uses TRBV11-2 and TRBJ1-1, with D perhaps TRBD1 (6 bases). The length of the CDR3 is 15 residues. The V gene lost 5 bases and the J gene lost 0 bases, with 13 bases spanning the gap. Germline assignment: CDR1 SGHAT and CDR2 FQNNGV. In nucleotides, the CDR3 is TGTGCCAGCAGCCCAAGGCAGGGGATGAACACTGAAGCTTTCTTT. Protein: CASSPRQGMNTEAFF.

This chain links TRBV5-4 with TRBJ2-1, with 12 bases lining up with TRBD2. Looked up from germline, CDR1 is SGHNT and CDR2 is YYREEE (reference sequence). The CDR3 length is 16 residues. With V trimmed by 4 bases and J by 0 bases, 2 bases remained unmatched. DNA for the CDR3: TGTGCCAGCAGCACGACTAGCGGGAGCTCCTACAATGAGCAGTTCTTC. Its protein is CASSTTSGSSYNEQFF.

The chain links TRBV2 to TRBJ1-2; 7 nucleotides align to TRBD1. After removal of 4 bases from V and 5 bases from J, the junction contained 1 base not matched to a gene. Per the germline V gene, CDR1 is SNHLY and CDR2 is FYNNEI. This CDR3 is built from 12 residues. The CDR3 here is CASSATGYGYTF. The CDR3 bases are TGTGCCAGCAGTGCGACAGGGTATGGCTACACCTTC.

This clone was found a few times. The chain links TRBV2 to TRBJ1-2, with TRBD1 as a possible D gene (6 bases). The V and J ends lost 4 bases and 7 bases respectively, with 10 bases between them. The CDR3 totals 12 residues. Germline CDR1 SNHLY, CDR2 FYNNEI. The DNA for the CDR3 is TGTGCCAGCAGTGCCCAGGGGTCTGGCTACACCTTC. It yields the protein CASSAQGSGYTF.

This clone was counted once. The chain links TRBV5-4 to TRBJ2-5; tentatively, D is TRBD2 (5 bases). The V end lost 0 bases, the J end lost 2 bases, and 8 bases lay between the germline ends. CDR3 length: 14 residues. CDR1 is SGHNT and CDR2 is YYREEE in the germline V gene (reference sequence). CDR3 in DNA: TGTGCCAGCAGCTTGGGGGTAGCGCAAGAGACCCAGTACTTC. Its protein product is CASSLGVAQETQYF.

The CDR3 here is CASSQERVRTGHEKLFF. In nucleotides, the CDR3 is TGTGCCAGCAGCCAAGAACGGGTTCGGACAGGGCATGAAAAACTGTTTTTT. The rearrangement links TRBV14 to TRBJ1-4; 8 nucleotides align to TRBD1. V trimming: 0 bases; J trimming: 6 bases; junction bases outside the gene matches: 9. This CDR3 has 17 residues. Germline lookup yields CDR1 SGHDN and CDR2 FVKESK.

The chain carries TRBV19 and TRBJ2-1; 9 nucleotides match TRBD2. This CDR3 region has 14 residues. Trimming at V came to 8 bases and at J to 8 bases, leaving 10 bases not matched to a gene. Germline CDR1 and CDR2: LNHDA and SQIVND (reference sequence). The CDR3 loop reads CASGIAGEEYEQFF. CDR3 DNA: TGTGCCAGTGGGATAGCGGGAGAAGAATATGAGCAGTTCTTC.

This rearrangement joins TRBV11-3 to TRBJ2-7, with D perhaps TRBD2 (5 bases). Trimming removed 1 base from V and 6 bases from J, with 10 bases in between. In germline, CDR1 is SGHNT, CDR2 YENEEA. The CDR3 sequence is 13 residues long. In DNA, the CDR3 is TGTGCCAGCAGCTTAGTAGATAGCGCCGAGCAGTACTTC. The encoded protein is CASSLVDSAEQYF.